This entry features one T cell receptor (beta chain) sequence. This record belongs to a study of blood T cell repertoires in COVID-19. As for the study in general: Collection of acute and convalescent COVID-19 samples took place in the United States, Italy and Spain. T cells, B-cell-depleted T cells, or PBMCs supplied cDNA or gDNA.

As originally analysed: Nucleated cell number was recorded as an estimate derived from reference gene primer amplification. The assay was immunoSEQ multiplex PCR, and TCRdb's table has in-frame clones only and misses some. Clone size and the V and J calls come from that table; the DNA yielded D and trimming. The table shows 90,000 to 100,000 clones, with 70% to 85% occurring only once. The origin of this receptor is a woman aged 55-70 years in a cohort sampled during active or convalescent COVID-19. Sequencing was carried out using peripheral blood.

CDR3 residues: CASGERGLNEQFF. The CDR3 bases are TGCGCCAGCGGAGAGAGGGGGCTCAATGAGCAGTTCTTC. The genes are TRBV4-1 and TRBJ2-1; TRBD1 matches 7 bases. V was clipped by 8 bases and J by 6 bases; unmatched bases: 7. Germline lookup yields CDR1 MGHRA and CDR2 YSYEKL. This CDR3 is 13 amino acids long.